A single count supports the clone carrying this T cell receptor beta chain. What it binds is not known. Germline lookup yields CDR1 KGHSH and CDR2 LQKENI. This CDR3 has 16 amino acids. With V trimmed by 1 base and J by 3 bases, 4 bases remained unmatched. A second PCR, run for about 6 to 11 cycles, used a sample-barcoded 5' primer plus a J-beta primer mix. In TCRdb, the 5' RACE reads were re-called with MiXCR into one record per CDR3 protein. The data contain hundreds of thousands of distinct CDR3 sequences, 58% of them singletons. This specimen comes from a study of blood T cells in healthy people across ages. Study information: About one barcoded beta molecule per two T cells came from capture by template switching.

Study outcomes and limitations: Greater diversity and more naive CD4+ cells were seen in long-lived donors than in aged donors.

The chain recombines TRBV18 with TRBJ2-2; 8 bases agree with TRBD1. The source is a man aged 60 to 75 in good health. The sequenced sample consisted of blood. CDR3: CASSPQGQGYTGELFF. The CDR3 nucleotides are TGTGCCAGCTCACCACAAGGACAGGGCTACACCGGGGAGCTGTTTTTT.